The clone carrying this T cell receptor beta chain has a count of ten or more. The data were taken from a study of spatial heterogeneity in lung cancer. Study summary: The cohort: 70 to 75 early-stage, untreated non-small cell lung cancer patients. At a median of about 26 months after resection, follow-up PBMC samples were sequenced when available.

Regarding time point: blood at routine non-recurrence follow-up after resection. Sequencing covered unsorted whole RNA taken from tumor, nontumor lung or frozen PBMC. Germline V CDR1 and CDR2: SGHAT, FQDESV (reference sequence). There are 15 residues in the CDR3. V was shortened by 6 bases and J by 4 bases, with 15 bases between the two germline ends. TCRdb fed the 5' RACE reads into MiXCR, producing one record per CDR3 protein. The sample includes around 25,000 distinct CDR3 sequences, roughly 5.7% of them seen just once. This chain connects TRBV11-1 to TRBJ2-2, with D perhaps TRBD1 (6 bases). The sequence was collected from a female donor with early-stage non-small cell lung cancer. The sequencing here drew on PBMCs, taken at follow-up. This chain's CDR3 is CASSTGQPLTGELFF. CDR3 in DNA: TGTGCCAGCAGTACGGGACAACCCCTCACCGGGGAGCTGTTTTTT.